A selection of T cell receptor beta chains follows, all from one sample in a study of T-cell reconstitution after alpha-beta-depleted transplantation in children. TCRdb fed the PCR reads into MiXCR, producing one record per CDR3 protein. In the table there are some 530,000 distinct CDR3 sequences, under 15% of which are singletons. The sequences come from PBMCs from the stem cell graft donor, collected from the stem cell graft. These receptors were collected from a human donor who donated a stem cell graft to a child with combined immunodeficiency. Each CDR3 is given with its conserved first and last residue. The D gene is left open where the match is weak. Some rows have no size entry. The others give once, few or many, or a class for an expanded clone.

size	V	D	J	DNA	CDR3
few	TRBV4-1	TRBD1	TRBJ2-2	TGCGCCAGCAGCCACGGGACAGGGGCCGGGGAGCTGTTTTTT	CASSHGTGAGELFF
once	TRBV10-3	-	TRBJ2-7	TGTGCCATCAGTGAGCAGGGCACTTACGAGCAGTACTTC	CAISEQGTYEQYF
-	TRBV29-1	TRBD2	TRBJ2-1	TGCAGCGTTGGGGGGGCGGGACTAGCGGGAGCAAATGGATACAATGAGCAGTTCTTC	CSVGGAGLAGANGYNEQFF
many	TRBV7-2	-	TRBJ2-7	TGTGCCAGCAGCTTTGGCGGGATGGGTAGACAGTACTTC	CASSFGGMGRQYF
few	TRBV6-5	TRBD1	TRBJ2-1	TGTGCCAGCAGTTCGGGACAGGGGCTTTACAATGAGCAGTTCTTC	CASSSGQGLYNEQFF
few	TRBV4-3	TRBD2	TRBJ2-1	TGCGCCAGCAGCCAAGACCCAAGCGGGAGCTCCTACAATGAGCAGTTCTTC	CASSQDPSGSSYNEQFF
many	TRBV6-4	TRBD2	TRBJ2-1	TGTGCCAGCAGTGTCGGCACTAGCGGGGCGCATGAGCAGTTCTTC	CASSVGTSGAHEQFF
few	TRBV4-3	-	TRBJ2-7	TGCGCCAGCAGCCTCCAAAGGTCACCCTCCTACGAGCAGTACTTC	CASSLQRSPSYEQYF
many	TRBV4-3	-	TRBJ2-3	TGCGCCAGCAGCCAAGATCATTCTGGGGTCCCAGATACGCAGTATTTT	CASSQDHSGVPDTQYF
many	TRBV10-3	-	TRBJ2-7	TGTGCCATCAGTGAGTCGGCTGCAGGGGCCTACGAGCAGTACTTC	CAISESAAGAYEQYF
-	TRBV29-1	TRBD1	TRBJ1-1	TGCAGCGTTTATGGGGACAGGGTGAACACTGAAGCTTTCTTT	CSVYGDRVNTEAFF
-	TRBV18	-	TRBJ1-2	TGTGCCAGCTCACCACCGCAGGGCGGTGGCTACACCTTC	CASSPPQGGGYTF
many	TRBV15	-	TRBJ2-3	TGTGCCACCAGCAGAGGAACTGGGTCCACAGATACGCAGTATTTT	CATSRGTGSTDTQYF
many	TRBV4-1	TRBD2	TRBJ2-5	TGCGCCAGCAGCCATCCGGGACTAGCGGGAGGGCCAGACCAAGAGACCCAGTACTTC	CASSHPGLAGGPDQETQYF
many	TRBV29-1	-	TRBJ1-6	TGCAGCGTCCGACCGGAGGGAGGCAATTCACCCCTCCACTTT	CSVRPEGGNSPLHF
many	TRBV29-1	-	TRBJ2-2	TGCAGCGTTGAATTTTCAGGGGTGAACACCGGGGAGCTGTTTTTT	CSVEFSGVNTGELFF
-	TRBV5-6	-	TRBJ1-6	TGTGCCAGCAGCTTGGGGGCGGCCAATAATTCACCCCTCCACTTT	CASSLGAANNSPLHF
few	TRBV6-2/TRBV6-3	-	TRBJ2-5	TGTGCCAGCAGTAGTCTGCGGAGCCAAGAGACCCAGTACTTC	CASSSLRSQETQYF
many	TRBV20-1	-	TRBJ2-1	TGCAGTGTCCCGACTAAAGCCTACAATGAGCAGTTCTTC	CSVPTKAYNEQFF
many	TRBV7-3	-	TRBJ2-3	TGCGCCAGCAGCTTGACTGGCGGGGGCACAGATACGCAGTATTTT	CASSLTGGGTDTQYF
many	TRBV6-5	-	TRBJ2-7	TGTGCCAGCAGTTACACGGACAGAACCCCGGGGGAGCAGTACTTC	CASSYTDRTPGEQYF
many	TRBV4-2	-	TRBJ2-1	TGTGCCAGCAGCCAAGAGTTTTGGGGGCCCTGGAGGGGGAGGAATGAGCAGTTCTTC	CASSQEFWGPWRGRNEQFF
many	TRBV25-1	TRBD2	TRBJ2-5	TGTGCCAGCCGAGTGGCGGGGGTAGAGACCCAGTACTTC	CASRVAGVETQYF
few	TRBV5-4	-	TRBJ2-5	TGTGCCAGCAGCTTGGCCAGCTCGGGCCCAGAGACCCAGTACTTC	CASSLASSGPETQYF
-	TRBV12-3/TRBV12-4	-	TRBJ2-1	TGTGCCAGCTCGTCCCACTTGGGGGCGCATGAGCAGTTCTTC	CASSSHLGAHEQFF
-	TRBV9	TRBD2	TRBJ2-3	TGTGCCAGCAGCGCCACCGGGACTAGCGGGGGTACGCAGTATTTT	CASSATGTSGGTQYF
-	TRBV7-9	-	TRBJ2-7	TGTGCCAGCGGCCCCGGGCCCGGCCGGGAGCAGTACTTC	CASGPGPGREQYF
-	TRBV20-1	-	TRBJ1-1	TGCAGTGCTAGGAAGGAAGTAGGCACTGAAGCTTTCTTT	CSARKEVGTEAFF
few	TRBV12-3/TRBV12-4	TRBD2	TRBJ2-1	TGTGCCAGCAGTTTAGCGCTATCGGGAGGGCCCCACAATGAGCAGTTCTTC	CASSLALSGGPHNEQFF
many	TRBV12-3/TRBV12-4	TRBD1	TRBJ1-1	TGTGCCAGCAGCCTCTCTGGACAGGGAATAAGATCTGAAGCTTTCTTT	CASSLSGQGIRSEAFF
-	TRBV9	TRBD1	TRBJ1-2	TGTGCCAGCAGCGTGTTGGGGACAGCCCTCTATGGCTACACCTTC	CASSVLGTALYGYTF
few	TRBV20-1	TRBD1	TRBJ2-5	TGCAGTTTCGGACAGGTCCATTTACCACAAGAGACCCAGTACTTC	CSFGQVHLPQETQYF
few	TRBV30	-	TRBJ2-6	TGTGCCTGGGCGGGGTTCTCTGGGGCCAACGTCCTGACTTTC	CAWAGFSGANVLTF
-	TRBV11-2	TRBD1	TRBJ2-4	TGTGCCAGCAGCCCGGGACAGGGAGCTCTAGCCAAAAACATTCAGTACTTC	CASSPGQGALAKNIQYF
-	TRBV29-1	-	TRBJ1-1	TGCAGCTATACCGACAGTTTGAACACTGAAGCTTTCTTT	CSYTDSLNTEAFF
-	TRBV12-3/TRBV12-4	-	TRBJ1-1	TGTGCCAGCAGCCTAGTTGTAGGGGCTGAAGCTTTCTTT	CASSLVVGAEAFF
many	TRBV20-1	-	TRBJ2-1	TGCAGTGCTAGAGACCCTGACTATCTTGGTGAGCAGTTCTTC	CSARDPDYLGEQFF
few	TRBV6-5	TRBD2	TRBJ2-1	TGTGCCAGCAGTTACGGGTCTAGCGGGAGGTCTGAGCAGTTCTTC	CASSYGSSGRSEQFF
many	TRBV10-3	-	TRBJ2-2	TGTGCCATCAGTGTGATTGAGAACACCGGGGAGCTGTTTTTT	CAISVIENTGELFF
-	TRBV20-1	TRBD2	TRBJ2-1	TGCAGTGCTAGAACCCCCACGGAAGGACTTGTAGCGGGGGGGCCGGAGGAGCAGTTCTTC	CSARTPTEGLVAGGPEEQFF
-	TRBV12-3/TRBV12-4	TRBD2	TRBJ2-7	TGTGCCAGCAGTTTAGGTTTTCGGCGGGAGGACGCCTACGAGCAGTACTTC	CASSLGFRREDAYEQYF
few	TRBV7-2	TRBD2	TRBJ2-7	TGTGCCAGCAGCTTCATAGCGGGAGGCGGGGACGAGCAGTACTTC	CASSFIAGGGDEQYF
few	TRBV4-3	TRBD2	TRBJ2-7	TGCGCCAGCAGCCAAGTCCGGACTAGCGGGAGGGTCTACGAGCAGTACTTC	CASSQVRTSGRVYEQYF
many	TRBV9	TRBD2	TRBJ2-2	TGTGCCAGCAGCGGAGTACTAGCGGGGGGTGCCACCGGGGAGCTGTTTTTT	CASSGVLAGGATGELFF
-	TRBV7-2	-	TRBJ2-1	TGTGCCAGCAGCTTAGTCGCCATTATCGGGGTCGCGGTTCACTCCTACAATGAGCAGTTCTTC	CASSLVAIIGVAVHSYNEQFF
-	TRBV7-9	-	TRBJ2-7	TGTGCCAGCAGCTCCAACGGGGGGCTAGTGTGGGAGCAGTACTTC	CASSSNGGLVWEQYF
many	TRBV12-3/TRBV12-4	TRBD2	TRBJ2-1	TGTGCCAGCAGTTTAGGTAGCGGGAGGGACTACAATGAGCAGTTCTTC	CASSLGSGRDYNEQFF
-	TRBV7-9	-	TRBJ2-3	TGTGCCAGCAGCTGGCCGAAGGGGAGGTCCACAGATACGCAGTATTTT	CASSWPKGRSTDTQYF
-	TRBV7-9	-	TRBJ2-7	TGTGCCAGCAGCTTAGGTTCCAGTGCCTACGAGCAGTACTTC	CASSLGSSAYEQYF
-	TRBV3-1	-	TRBJ1-5	TGTGCCAGCAGCCAAGATAGCCAGGGGAAAAATCAGCCCCAGCATTTT	CASSQDSQGKNQPQHF
-	TRBV12-3/TRBV12-4	TRBD2	TRBJ2-7	TGTGCCAGCAGTTGGGGACTAGCCCACGAGCAGTACTTC	CASSWGLAHEQYF
few	TRBV5-1	-	TRBJ2-3	TGCGCCAGCAGCTTGTTTCGGGGCACCAGCACAGATACGCAGTATTTT	CASSLFRGTSTDTQYF
medium-sized	TRBV6-4	-	TRBJ2-1	TGTGCCAGCAGTGACTCGAGTTCAGGAGATCAGTTCTTC	CASSDSSSGDQFF
many	TRBV12-3/TRBV12-4	-	TRBJ2-4	TGTGCCAGCAGGGGCATGCGTCAAAACAGTCAGTACTTC	CASRGMRQNSQYF
few	TRBV7-3	-	TRBJ2-1	TGTGCCAGCAGCTTAAAAACTCCGTGGAGCGATGAGCAGTTCTTC	CASSLKTPWSDEQFF
-	TRBV19	-	TRBJ2-5	TGTGCCAGTAGTATGAACGGGAATCGGGAGACCCAGTACTTC	CASSMNGNRETQYF
-	TRBV11-3	TRBD2	TRBJ2-2	TGTGCCAGCAGCCTTAGAGCGGGGGGTACCGGGGAGCTGTTTTTT	CASSLRAGGTGELFF
many	TRBV12-3/TRBV12-4	TRBD1	TRBJ1-2	TGTGCCAGCAGTTCGGGGACAGTCTCCACCTTC	CASSSGTVSTF
-	TRBV20-1	-	TRBJ2-3	TGCAGTGCTAGAGACTTACTAGCTGGAGGCACAGATACGCAGTATTTT	CSARDLLAGGTDTQYF